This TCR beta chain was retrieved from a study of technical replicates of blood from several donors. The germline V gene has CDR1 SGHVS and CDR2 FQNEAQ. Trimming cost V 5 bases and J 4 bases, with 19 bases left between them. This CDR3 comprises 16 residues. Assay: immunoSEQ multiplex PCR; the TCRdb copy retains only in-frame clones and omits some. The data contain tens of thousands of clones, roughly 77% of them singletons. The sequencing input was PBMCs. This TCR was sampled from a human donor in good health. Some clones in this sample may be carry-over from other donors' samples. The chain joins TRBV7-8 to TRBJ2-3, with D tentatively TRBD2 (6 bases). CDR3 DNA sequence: TGTGCCAGCAGCCCCCCATGGAGACTAGGGGCAGATACGCAGTATTTT. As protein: CASSPPWRLGADTQYF.